The 19 T cell receptor beta chains given below trace back to one sample, sequenced in a study of control samples from healthy donors and cancer patients. Only in-frame clones appear in the TCRdb table, and some are missing; sequencing was by immunoSEQ multiplex PCR. The repertoire holds about 180,000 clones, with around 90% as singletons. The material sequenced was blood. The receptors here all came from a woman aged 50 to 60 in good health.

This clone has a single count. The same CDR3 also results from other DNA sequences found in this sample. The chain recombines TRBV5-1 with TRBJ2-5; the D is unclear. V dropped 1 base and J dropped 2 bases, with 0 bases sitting between them. Per germline, CDR1 SGHRS and CDR2 YFSETQ. CDR3 size: 11 residues. The DNA for the CDR3 is TGCGCCAGCAGCTTGCAAGAGACCCAGTACTTC. This codes for CASSLQETQYF. The full variable domain, with the rest looked up from reference TRBV5-1 and TRBJ2-5, is KAGVTQTPRYLIKTRGQQVTLSCSPISGHRSVSWYQQTPGQGLQFLFEYFSETQRNKGNFPGRFSGRQFSNSRSEMNVSTLELGDSALYLCASSLQETQYFGPGTRLLVL.

Turning to this clone: Other DNA sequences in the sample encode the same CDR3. The chain employs TRBV7-9 and TRBJ1-1; the D gene is possibly TRBD1 (5 bases). The CDR3 runs 14 residues. Germline values: CDR1 SEHNR, CDR2 FQNEAQ (reference sequence). The V gene lost 5 bases and the J gene lost 0 bases, with 10 bases spanning the gap. CDR3 sequence reads: CASSPTGMNTEAFF. The CDR3 DNA is TGTGCCAGCAGCCCTACAGGAATGAACACTGAAGCTTTCTTT.

This chain links TRBV2 with TRBJ1-5; D is ambiguous. V was cut by 6 bases and J by 0 bases, with 6 bases left in between. Germline CDR1 and CDR2: SNHLY and FYNNEI. The CDR3 has 13 residues. The CDR3 here is CASRALSNQPQHF. CDR3 coding DNA: TGTGCCAGCAGAGCTCTTAGCAATCAGCCCCAGCATTTT.

This CDR3 is CASSFGSAGAGDTQYF. Written as DNA, the CDR3 is TGTGCCAGCAGTTTTGGCTCGGCGGGGGCAGGGGATACGCAGTATTTT. The chain joins TRBV28 to TRBJ2-3; D is perhaps TRBD2 (7 bases). Germline V gene sequence: CDR1 MDHEN, CDR2 SYDVKM. Trimming pared 3 bases from V and 6 bases from J, leaving 19 bases between. This CDR3 contains 16 residues.

The gene calls are TRBV5-1 and TRBJ2-2, with 7 bases that match TRBD2. V lost 3 bases and J lost 6; bases outside the gene matches: 14. The CDR3 consists of 17 residues. CDR1 SGHRS and CDR2 YFSETQ come from the germline V gene. CDR3: CASSSAARSGIPGELFF. The DNA of the CDR3 is TGCGCCAGCAGCTCGGCGGCGCGCAGCGGGATCCCCGGGGAGCTGTTTTTT. The whole variable domain, filled in from reference TRBV5-1 and TRBJ2-2, reads KAGVTQTPRYLIKTRGQQVTLSCSPISGHRSVSWYQQTPGQGLQFLFEYFSETQRNKGNFPGRFSGRQFSNSRSEMNVSTLELGDSALYLCASSSAARSGIPGELFFGEGSRLTVL.

The chain combines TRBV6-5 with TRBJ1-5; perhaps TRBD1 as D (5 bases). The CDR3 extends over 13 amino acids. Germline V gene data show CDR1 as MNHEY and CDR2 as SVGAGI. V dropped 10 bases and J dropped 6 bases, with 16 bases sitting between them. CDR3 region: CATLDRFGQPQHF. As DNA, the CDR3 is TGTGCCACCTTAGACAGATTCGGTCAGCCCCAGCATTTT.

This chain links TRBV30 with TRBJ1-1; a possible D gene is TRBD1 (5 bases). CDR3 length equals 14 residues. Per germline, CDR1 GTSNPN and CDR2 SVGIG (reference sequence). V dropped 4 bases and J dropped 3 bases, with 15 bases sitting between them. CDR3 nucleotides: TGTGCCTGGAAAGTGGCACGGGGGGACACTGAAGCTTTCTTT. As protein: CAWKVARGDTEAFF.

This clone has more than one count but fewer than ten. J is TRBJ1-2 and V is TRBV4-1; D is perhaps TRBD1 (6 bases). Deletions cut 4 bases from V and 8 bases from J, with 23 bases between. Looked up from germline, CDR1 is MGHRA and CDR2 is YSYEKL. This CDR3 comprises 16 residues. The CDR3 region has the DNA TGCGCCAGCAGCCTTTTCGTGGGCACAGGGAGGAACGGCTACACCTTC. It yields the protein CASSLFVGTGRNGYTF.

This clone was detected only once. The chain employs TRBV5-1 and TRBJ2-5; no clear D. The germline V gene has CDR1 SGHRS and CDR2 YFSETQ. The length of the CDR3 is 15 residues. The V gene lost 2 bases and the J gene lost 0 bases, with 11 bases spanning the gap. The CDR3 DNA sequence: TGCGCCAGCAGCTTTAACACTGACTACCAAGAGACCCAGTACTTC. Translated: CASSFNTDYQETQYF.

V and J are TRBV5-1 and TRBJ1-6; no reliable D call. The CDR3 extends over 14 amino acids. The germline gives CDR1 SGHRS, CDR2 YFSETQ. The V gene lost 0 bases and the J gene lost 7 bases, with 8 bases spanning the gap. The CDR3 bases are TGCGCCAGCAGCTTGGCTGGGGTCAATTCACCCCTCCACTTT. Protein product: CASSLAGVNSPLHF.

This chain connects TRBV6-2 or TRBV6-3 to TRBJ2-7, with D maybe TRBD2 (5 bases). CDR1 is MNHEY and CDR2 is SVGEGT in the germline V gene. V lost 5 bases and J 0 bases, leaving 14 bases between the germline ends. The CDR3 is 15 amino acids. The CDR3 loop reads CASSGETASSYEQYF. The CDR3, as DNA: TGTGCCAGCAGTGGGGAGACTGCGAGCTCCTACGAGCAGTACTTC.

The V and J genes are TRBV18 and TRBJ2-5; a possible D gene is TRBD1 (5 bases). Germline V gene sequence: CDR1 KGHSH, CDR2 LQKENI. CDR3 length: 13 amino acids. The ends were cut back, 8 bases at V and 2 bases at J, with 12 bases in the middle. The CDR3 region is CASLYDSQETQYF. CDR3 DNA sequence: TGTGCCAGCCTCTACGACAGTCAAGAGACCCAGTACTTC.

The gene calls are TRBV19 and TRBJ2-7; 11 bases are shared with TRBD2. Germline V CDR1 and CDR2: LNHDA, SQIVND (reference sequence). Losses at the gene ends were 3 bases for V and 1 base for J; bases not matched to a gene: 2. This CDR3 is built from 15 residues. This CDR3 reads CASSMGTSGSYEQYF. The CDR3 nucleotides read TGTGCCAGTAGTATGGGGACTAGCGGATCCTACGAGCAGTACTTC.

The chain is built from TRBV7-9 and TRBJ2-5; 13 nucleotides match TRBD2. V was pared by 5 bases and J by 4 bases, with 10 bases of the junction left unmatched. Germline CDR1 reads SEHNR; CDR2 reads FQNEAQ (reference sequence). This CDR3 comprises 17 residues. The CDR3 region has the DNA TGTGCCAGCAGCCTATCTACCGGACTAGCGGGAGCAGAGACCCAGTACTTC. It yields the protein CASSLSTGLAGAETQYF.

The genes are TRBV4-1 and TRBJ2-4, with 12 bases fitting TRBD2. Germline assignment: CDR1 MGHRA and CDR2 YSYEKL. The ends lost 1 base at V and 6 bases at J; junction bases unmatched: 1. The CDR3 has 15 amino acids. The CDR3 loop is CASSQGLAGVNIQYF. The CDR3, as DNA: TGCGCCAGCAGCCAAGGACTAGCGGGAGTAAACATTCAGTACTTC.

The genes are TRBV6-5 and TRBJ2-1, with no clear D. Trimming left V 0 bases short and J 0 bases short, with 9 bases between. There are 16 residues in the CDR3. Germline-derived CDR1 and CDR2 are MNHEY and SVGAGI. The CDR3 bases are TGTGCCAGCAGTTACTCCCCGATTAGCTCCTACAATGAGCAGTTCTTC. Protein sequence: CASSYSPISSYNEQFF.

The chain combines TRBV7-2 with TRBJ1-2; TRBD1 might be the D (6 bases). The CDR3 length is 14 residues. V was shortened by 5 bases and J by 5 bases, with 15 bases between the two germline ends. The V gene's germline CDR1 is SGHTA and CDR2 FQGNSA. The CDR3 region is CASSLGGGGYGYTF. CDR3 nucleotides: TGTGCCAGCAGCCTAGGCGGGGGCGGGTATGGCTACACCTTC.

CDR3 protein: CATSDGTGTLAKNIQYF. Written as DNA, the CDR3 is TGTGCCACCAGTGATGGAACAGGGACCCTAGCCAAAAACATTCAGTACTTC. V usage is TRBV24-1 and J usage is TRBJ2-4; D possibly corresponds to TRBD1 (6 bases). CDR3 length equals 17 residues. V gave up 3 bases and J gave up 0 bases, with 14 bases separating them. Germline CDR1 is KGHDR and CDR2 is SFDVKD.

The chain carries TRBV5-1 and TRBJ1-1; D is undetermined. Germline V gene sequence: CDR1 SGHRS, CDR2 YFSETQ. Trimming removed 1 base at V and 2 bases at J, with 12 bases between. This CDR3 comprises 15 residues. The CDR3 loop is CASSLSEFPNTEAFF. The CDR3 region has the DNA TGCGCCAGCAGCTTGTCTGAGTTCCCCAACACTGAAGCTTTCTTT.